Presented here are 20 T cell receptor beta chains from one specimen sequenced in a study of early T cells in non-severe SARS-CoV-2 infection. TCRdb used MiXCR to reprocess the 5' RACE reads, holding one entry per CDR3 protein. The sample has around 78,000 distinct CDR3 sequences, around 10% seen once. The sample here was whole blood, taken at baseline. Receptors were obtained from an adult who was a healthcare worker with PCR-confirmed SARS-CoV-2 infection or an uninfected control (not recorded which).

The chain couples TRBV7-9 to TRBJ1-1, with D possibly matching TRBD1 (6 bases). Germline V CDR1 and CDR2: SEHNR, FQNEAQ (reference sequence). V was trimmed by 2 bases and J by 4 bases, leaving 17 bases between them. This CDR3 is 16 amino acids long. Here the CDR3 DNA reads TGTGCCAGCAGCTTATCCGGCGGGGGCTCTGGCACTGAAGCTTTCTTT. This translates into CASSLSGGGSGTEAFF.

In its sample, this clonotype was seen a few times. The rearrangement uses TRBV7-2 and TRBJ2-2; 8 nucleotides match TRBD1. V was pared by 5 bases and J by 5 bases, with 7 bases of the junction left unmatched. Germline CDR1 and CDR2: SGHTA and FQGNSA. CDR3 size: 15 residues. Here the CDR3 reads CASSGRGPSTGELFF. CDR3 DNA sequence: TGTGCCAGCAGCGGCAGGGGGCCCTCAACCGGGGAGCTGTTTTTT.

In its sample, this clonotype was seen many times. V usage is TRBV24-1 and J usage is TRBJ2-3; TRBD2 is a possible D gene (5 bases). Per germline, CDR1 KGHDR and CDR2 SFDVKD. V lost 5 bases and J lost 2, with 10 bases in between. CDR3 length equals 14 residues. CDR3 amino acids: CATSGWGDTDTQYF. The CDR3 bases are TGTGCCACCAGTGGTTGGGGAGACACAGATACGCAGTATTTT.

The chain combines TRBV7-9 with TRBJ1-4, with D uncertain. Trimming pared 8 bases from V and 8 bases from J, leaving 12 bases between. The V gene's germline CDR1 is SEHNR and CDR2 FQNEAQ (reference sequence). The CDR3 loop spans 12 amino acids. The CDR3 sequence: CASFGMEEKLFF. CDR3 nucleotide sequence: TGTGCCAGCTTCGGGATGGAAGAAAAACTGTTTTTT.

V is TRBV10-3 and J is TRBJ1-1; 9 bases fit TRBD1. With V trimmed by 9 bases and J by 5 bases, 13 bases remained unmatched. Germline V lookup: CDR1 ENHRY, CDR2 SYGVKD. This CDR3 has 15 residues. Here the CDR3 DNA reads TGTGCCATACGACAGGGGGGCGGGGAGGAAACTGAAGCTTTCTTT. This sequence encodes CAIRQGGGEETEAFF.

This chain links TRBV7-9 with TRBJ2-7, with D perhaps TRBD2 (8 bases). Germline V gene data show CDR1 as SEHNR and CDR2 as FQNEAQ (reference sequence). The CDR3 extends over 16 amino acids. The germline V and J ends were trimmed by 5 bases and 0 bases, with 17 bases remaining between them. The chain's CDR3 is CASSPIGRGPSYEQYF. In DNA form, the CDR3 reads TGTGCCAGCAGCCCAATCGGGAGGGGGCCCTCCTACGAGCAGTACTTC.

The chain employs TRBV12-3 or TRBV12-4 and TRBJ1-4; D gene uncertain. Trimming shortened V by 1 base and J by 8 bases, and 11 bases separated the two germline ends. The CDR3 spans 14 residues. The CDR3 bases are TGTGCCAGCAGTTTAGGAGGGTATGGGGAAAAACTGTTTTTT. Residues: CASSLGGYGEKLFF.

This chain connects TRBV5-1 to TRBJ2-5; TRBD1 agrees at 8 bases. V trimming: 1 base; J trimming: 2 bases; junction bases outside the gene matches: 10. This CDR3 spans 17 amino acids. Germline assignment: CDR1 SGHRS and CDR2 YFSETQ. The CDR3 here is CASSLSTGVEGQETQYF. CDR3 in DNA: TGCGCCAGCAGCTTGTCGACAGGGGTTGAGGGACAAGAGACCCAGTACTTC.

This clonotype came up a few times. The chain joins TRBV7-2 to TRBJ1-4; D possibly corresponds to TRBD1 (5 bases). CDR3 length: 14 amino acids. Trimming stripped 5 bases from V and 5 bases from J, with 12 bases between. Germline V lookup: CDR1 SGHTA, CDR2 FQGNSA. The CDR3 sequence: CASSQGRENEKLFF. In DNA form, the CDR3 reads TGTGCCAGCAGCCAGGGAAGGGAGAATGAAAAACTGTTTTTT.

The CDR3: CASSDRSGGDTQYF. The CDR3 nucleotides read TGTGCCAGCAGTGATAGGTCAGGGGGAGATACGCAGTATTTT. The chain links TRBV2 to TRBJ2-3; 7 nucleotides align to TRBD1. Germline CDR1 reads SNHLY; CDR2 reads FYNNEI. Losses at the gene ends were 3 bases for V and 5 bases for J; bases not matched to a gene: 5. There are 14 residues in the CDR3.

This clonotype was recorded a few times. This chain uses TRBV27 with TRBJ2-7; no reliable D call. The V end was cut by 6 bases, the J end by 3 bases, with 12 bases between. CDR1 is MNHEY and CDR2 is SMNVEV in the germline V gene (reference sequence). The CDR3 contains 13 residues. The CDR3 DNA is TGTGCCAGCAGGAACGGTCCCTACTACGAGCAGTACTTC. Translated, it gives CASRNGPYYEQYF.

The chain recombines TRBV20-1 with TRBJ1-5; D unclear. The CDR3 is made up of 15 amino acids. V lost 0 bases and J 7 bases, leaving 16 bases between the germline ends. Germline lookup yields CDR1 DFQATT and CDR2 SNEGSKA (reference sequence). The CDR3: CSARDAQNSGQPQHF. The CDR3 coding sequence is TGCAGTGCTAGAGATGCCCAGAACTCGGGGCAGCCCCAGCATTTT.

This clonotype was seen repeatedly, ten times or more. The chain combines TRBV12-3 or TRBV12-4 with TRBJ1-5, with D possibly matching TRBD1 (5 bases). This CDR3 comprises 15 residues. Deletions cut 7 bases from V and 4 bases from J, with 17 bases between. As DNA, the CDR3 is TGTGCCAGCACCGTGAGAGGGGTTCGGAATCAGCCCCAGCATTTT. It codes for CASTVRGVRNQPQHF.

The V call is TRBV4-1, the J call TRBJ2-3; no clear D. V lost 1 base and J lost 1, with 6 bases in between. The CDR3 runs to 14 residues. Germline V gives CDR1 MGHRA, CDR2 YSYEKL. CDR3 nucleotide sequence: TGCGCCAGCAGCCAAGTCCGCGGCACAGATACGCAGTATTTT. It specifies CASSQVRGTDTQYF.

The table lists this clonotype with a few counts. V and J are TRBV11-2 and TRBJ2-7; D is possibly TRBD2 (5 bases). This CDR3 region has 15 residues. Between the trimmed V and J ends, which lost 6 bases and 0 bases, there was a span of 15 bases. The V gene's germline CDR1 is SGHAT and CDR2 FQNNGV. This chain's CDR3 is CASRIGVRSSYEQYF. Here the CDR3 DNA reads TGTGCCAGCAGAATCGGGGTCCGTAGCTCCTACGAGCAGTACTTC.

This clonotype was found many times. The gene calls are TRBV12-3 or TRBV12-4 and TRBJ2-2, with D hard to call. Trimming took off 5 bases at V and 2 bases at J, with 12 bases between the two ends. The CDR3 extends over 15 amino acids. CDR3 region: CASSNRAPNTGELFF. The CDR3 DNA is TGTGCCAGCAGTAACCGGGCTCCCAACACCGGGGAGCTGTTTTTT.

This clonotype was seen only a few times. The rearrangement links TRBV7-6 to TRBJ1-5; D gene unclear. V was pared by 5 bases and J by 0 bases, with 14 bases between. The germline CDR1 and CDR2 sequences are SGHVS and FNYEAQ. This CDR3 is built from 16 residues. CDR3 nucleotides: TGTGCCAGCAGCAAAAACGGATACAATAGCAATCAGCCCCAGCATTTT. The encoded protein is CASSKNGYNSNQPQHF. Filled out from reference TRBV7-6 and TRBJ1-5, the complete variable domain reads GAGVSQSPRYKVTKRGQDVALRCDPISGHVSLYWYRQALGQGPEFLTYFNYEAQQDKSGLPNDRFSAERPEGSISTLTIQRTEQRDSAMYRCASSKNGYNSNQPQHFGDGTRLSIL.

This clonotype showed up many times. This chain joins TRBV7-8 and TRBJ2-3; 9 bases line up with TRBD1. Germline trimming cut 5 bases from V and 4 bases from J; bases unmatched to any gene: 7. This CDR3 contains 15 residues. CDR1 is SGHVS, CDR2 FQNEAQ, per germline. The CDR3 DNA is TGTGCCAGCAGCGTGGGACAGGGAGTCTCAGATACGCAGTATTTT. The encoded protein is CASSVGQGVSDTQYF.

This clonotype was counted at least ten times. V usage is TRBV7-9 and J usage is TRBJ1-2; tentative D call: TRBD1 (5 bases). CDR3 length: 15 amino acids. CDR1 and CDR2 from the germline V gene are SEHNR and FQNEAQ (reference sequence). Trimming cost V 5 bases and J 6 bases, with 19 bases left between them. The CDR3 sequence is CASSQGWMERNGYTF. The CDR3 DNA reads as TGTGCCAGCAGCCAGGGTTGGATGGAAAGGAATGGCTACACCTTC.

This clonotype has a count of ten or more. The chain couples TRBV6-5 to TRBJ2-1; D is possibly TRBD1 (6 bases). This CDR3 is 14 amino acids long. Germline V gives CDR1 MNHEY, CDR2 SVGAGI. Trimming left V 4 bases short and J 6 bases short, with 13 bases between. The CDR3 is CASSWGQSSNEQFF. The CDR3 DNA reads TGTGCCAGCAGTTGGGGACAAAGCAGCAATGAGCAGTTCTTC.